Below are 32 T cell receptor beta chains sequenced from a single sample in a study of T cells in tuberculosis. The protocol was immunoSEQ multiplex PCR, while the TCRdb copy is restricted to in-frame clones and leaves out a portion. The data contain about 25,000 clones, about 92% of them singletons. Specimen: PBMCs. These receptors were collected from a donor under 30 with latent tuberculosis or without tuberculosis infection. Some clones in this sample may be carry-over from other donors' samples.

The V gene is TRBV5-1, the J gene TRBJ2-5, with 10 bases that match TRBD2. CDR3 length equals 17 residues. Unmatched junction bases numbered 15, after V lost 6 bases and J lost 4 bases. Germline assignment: CDR1 SGHRS and CDR2 YFSETQ. CDR3 residues: CASTIGGLAAWLETQYF. CDR3 bases: TGCGCCAGCACCATTGGAGGACTAGCGGCATGGTTAGAGACCCAGTACTTC. The full variable domain, completed using reference TRBV5-1 and TRBJ2-5, is KAGVTQTPRYLIKTRGQQVTLSCSPISGHRSVSWYQQTPGQGLQFLFEYFSETQRNKGNFPGRFSGRQFSNSRSEMNVSTLELGDSALYLCASTIGGLAAWLETQYFGPGTRLLVL.

This chain connects TRBV7-2 to TRBJ2-7; a weak D match, TRBD1 (6 bases). V was clipped by 5 bases and J by 2 bases, with 13 bases between them. The CDR3 is 14 residues long. CDR1 SGHTA and CDR2 FQGNSA come from the germline V gene. The CDR3 nucleotides read TGTGCCAGCAGCCCAGGGGCAGGAGCCTACGAGCAGTACTTC. It is translated as CASSPGAGAYEQYF.

This clone was counted once. The V gene is TRBV5-1, the J gene TRBJ2-2; possible D gene TRBD2, 5 bases. The V and J ends lost 0 bases and 4 bases respectively, with 7 bases between them. The CDR3 extends over 14 amino acids. Germline CDR1 SGHRS, CDR2 YFSETQ. The CDR3 nucleotides read TGCGCCAGCAGCTTGGCACGGGGCACCGGGGAGCTGTTTTTT. It yields the protein CASSLARGTGELFF.

V usage is TRBV6-5 and J usage is TRBJ1-4, with a possible D match to TRBD1 (5 bases). The CDR3 consists of 15 residues. Per the germline V gene, CDR1 is MNHEY and CDR2 is SVGAGI. V was cut by 0 bases and J by 3 bases, with 8 bases left in between. The CDR3 bases are TGTGCCAGCAGTTACTCGGACACCTCTAATGAAAAACTGTTTTTT. Its protein product is CASSYSDTSNEKLFF.

This chain uses TRBV7-6 with TRBJ1-1; D is undetermined. V shed 1 base and J shed 2 bases, with 11 bases lying between them. Germline CDR1 is SGHVS and CDR2 is FNYEAQ. This CDR3 comprises 15 residues. CDR3 amino acids: CASSLVVTGNTEAFF. The DNA for the CDR3 is TGTGCCAGCAGCTTAGTAGTGACGGGAAACACTGAAGCTTTCTTT. The full variable domain, its missing parts supplied by reference TRBV7-6 and TRBJ1-1, is GAGVSQSPRYKVTKRGQDVALRCDPISGHVSLYWYRQALGQGPEFLTYFNYEAQQDKSGLPNDRFSAERPEGSISTLTIQRTEQRDSAMYRCASSLVVTGNTEAFFGQGTRLTVV.

The rearrangement joins TRBV30 to TRBJ1-1; 8 bases map to TRBD1. The germline V gene encodes CDR1 GTSNPN and CDR2 SVGIG (reference sequence). After removal of 3 bases from V and 2 bases from J, the junction contained 11 bases not matched to a gene. This CDR3 region has 16 residues. The CDR3 nucleotides read TGTGCCTGGAGATCTCGACAGGGGATTTCCAACACTGAAGCTTTCTTT. Its protein product is CAWRSRQGISNTEAFF.

This chain uses TRBV7-2 with TRBJ1-5, with D maybe TRBD1 (5 bases). The CDR3 runs 16 residues. Germline V gene sequence: CDR1 SGHTA, CDR2 FQGNSA. V lost 1 base and J 4 bases, leaving 14 bases between the germline ends. The CDR3 here is CASSLEHVGGNQPQHF. The CDR3 DNA is TGTGCCAGCAGCTTAGAGCACGTCGGGGGGAATCAGCCCCAGCATTTT. Full variable domain (outside the CDR3, taken from reference TRBV7-2 and TRBJ1-5): GAGVSQSPSNKVTEKGKDVELRCDPISGHTALYWYRQSLGQGLEFLIYFQGNSAPDKSGLPSDRFSAERTGGSVSTLTIQRTQQEDSAVYLCASSLEHVGGNQPQHFGDGTRLSIL.

V is TRBV19 and J is TRBJ1-1; D unclear. V lost 4 bases and J 4 bases, leaving 7 bases between the germline ends. The CDR3 spans 12 residues. CDR1 and CDR2 from the germline V gene are LNHDA and SQIVND (reference sequence). The CDR3, as DNA: TGTGCCAGTAGTACCCAGGCCACTGAAGCTTTCTTT. It translates to CASSTQATEAFF.

V is TRBV19 and J is TRBJ2-7, with D maybe TRBD2 (5 bases). Germline V gene lookup returns CDR1 LNHDA and CDR2 SQIVND (reference sequence). This CDR3 is built from 14 residues. Trimming stripped 3 bases from V and 0 bases from J, with 9 bases between. In DNA form, the CDR3 reads TGTGCCAGTAGTATCGGGAACCCCTCCTACGAGCAGTACTTC. As protein: CASSIGNPSYEQYF.

The chain is built from TRBV19 and TRBJ1-5, with D possibly being TRBD1 (5 bases). The germline gives CDR1 LNHDA, CDR2 SQIVND (reference sequence). Between the trimmed V and J ends, which lost 4 bases and 5 bases, there was a span of 15 bases. The CDR3 spans 15 residues. The CDR3 region has the DNA TGTGCCAGTAGTAGCCTCCGGGACTGGGATCAGCCCCAGCATTTT. Translated: CASSSLRDWDQPQHF.

The V gene is TRBV7-9, the J gene TRBJ2-1; the D gene is possibly TRBD2 (6 bases). This CDR3 spans 15 amino acids. V dropped 2 bases and J dropped 7 bases, with 15 bases sitting between them. Germline V gives CDR1 SEHNR, CDR2 FQNEAQ (reference sequence). CDR3 sequence reads: CASSLSEAGNNEQFF. DNA for the CDR3: TGTGCCAGCAGCTTAAGTGAGGCGGGAAATAATGAGCAGTTCTTC.

V and J are TRBV19 and TRBJ1-2; D is ambiguous. This CDR3 comprises 13 residues. Trimming stripped 6 bases from V and 4 bases from J, with 12 bases between. Looked up from germline, CDR1 is LNHDA and CDR2 is SQIVND (reference sequence). Here the CDR3 DNA reads TGTGCCAGTAGGTTCGGGGAGGGCTATGGCTACACCTTC. This sequence encodes CASRFGEGYGYTF. The variable domain in full, with the rest retrieved from reference TRBV19 and TRBJ1-2, is DGGITQSPKYLFRKEGQNVTLSCEQNLNHDAMYWYRQDPGQGLRLIYYSQIVNDFQKGDIAEGYSVSREKKESFPLTVTSAQKNPTAFYLCASRFGEGYGYTFGSGTRLTVV.

The chain couples TRBV25-1 to TRBJ1-1; 11 nucleotides agree with TRBD1. The CDR3 runs to 17 residues. CDR1 is MGHDK, CDR2 SYGVNS, per germline. J gave up 4 bases and V 0 bases, and 7 bases lay outside the gene matches. Here the CDR3 DNA reads TGTGCCAGCAGTGAATACCCCGGGACAGGGGGGTCCACTGAAGCTTTCTTT. Its translation is CASSEYPGTGGSTEAFF.

This chain uses TRBV27 with TRBJ2-6; D call uncertain. The germline V gene has CDR1 MNHEY and CDR2 SMNVEV (reference sequence). This CDR3 region has 15 residues. The V gene lost 3 bases and the J gene lost 2 bases, with 8 bases spanning the gap. CDR3 amino acids: CASSLSQAGANVLTF. DNA for the CDR3: TGTGCCAGCAGTTTGTCGCAGGCTGGGGCCAACGTCCTGACTTTC.

This chain uses TRBV2 with TRBJ2-7; the match to TRBD1 covers 9 bases. In germline, CDR1 is SNHLY, CDR2 FYNNEI. The V gene end was trimmed by 6 bases and the J gene end by 7 bases; junction bases not matched to a gene: 10. CDR3 length: 14 residues. The CDR3 DNA sequence: TGTGCCAGCAGAGAACCGGGACAGGGTCTGGAGCAGTACTTC. Translating gives CASREPGQGLEQYF.

The chain has TRBV18 and TRBJ1-1; D uncertain. V was cut by 5 bases and J by 0 bases, with 13 bases left in between. The CDR3 extends over 15 amino acids. Germline assignment: CDR1 KGHSH and CDR2 LQKENI. The CDR3 loop is CASSTERPLNTEAFF. CDR3 bases: TGTGCCAGCTCAACAGAAAGGCCCCTGAACACTGAAGCTTTCTTT.

The rearrangement links TRBV5-1 to TRBJ2-7, with no clear D. In germline, CDR1 is SGHRS, CDR2 YFSETQ. CDR3 size: 15 residues. Trimming took 3 bases from V and 4 from J, leaving 17 bases between them. The chain's CDR3 is CASSYQGRLKYEQYF. As DNA, the CDR3 is TGCGCCAGCAGCTATCAAGGCAGACTCAAGTACGAGCAGTACTTC.

The chain couples TRBV7-9 to TRBJ2-3; tentatively, D is TRBD2 (6 bases). Germline CDR1 SEHNR, CDR2 FQNEAQ (reference sequence). The V and J ends lost 1 base and 6 bases respectively, with 17 bases between them. The CDR3 covers 16 residues. CDR3 sequence reads: CASSLVGAGRSDTQYF. CDR3 in DNA: TGTGCCAGCAGCTTAGTAGGGGCAGGGAGGTCGGATACGCAGTATTTT.

This chain links TRBV19 with TRBJ1-2; 11 bases agree with TRBD1. CDR3 length equals 17 residues. Trimming removed 5 bases from V and 4 bases from J; junction bases left unmatched: 12. CDR1 and CDR2 from the germline V gene are LNHDA and SQIVND (reference sequence). CDR3 loop: CASSRPGTGGTVYGYTF. The CDR3 coding sequence is TGTGCCAGTAGTCGTCCCGGGACAGGGGGGACCGTCTATGGCTACACCTTC.

The V call is TRBV6-1, the J call TRBJ2-6, with 13 bases that match TRBD2. V lost 2 bases and J lost 3; bases outside the gene matches: 4. The CDR3 is 18 amino acids. Germline loops: CDR1 MNHNS, CDR2 SASEGT. The CDR3: CASSELGLAGVGANVLTF. The CDR3, as DNA: TGTGCCAGCAGTGAACTAGGACTAGCGGGGGTTGGGGCCAACGTCCTGACTTTC.

The chain couples TRBV6-1 to TRBJ1-2, with unresolved D. V lost 6 bases and J lost 6, with 14 bases in between. Germline V gene sequence: CDR1 MNHNS, CDR2 SASEGT. The CDR3 length is 13 residues. The CDR3 bases are TGTGCCAGCAGACCACGCCTAAATAATGGCTACACCTTC. It codes for CASRPRLNNGYTF.

For the CDR3, the DNA is TGTGCCAGCACACCAACCTCAGACTTGTCCTACGAGCAGTACTTC. Protein: CASTPTSDLSYEQYF. The chain joins TRBV27 to TRBJ2-7, with D unclear. V dropped 7 bases and J dropped 1 base, with 17 bases sitting between them. Per germline, CDR1 MNHEY and CDR2 SMNVEV (reference sequence). This CDR3 is built from 15 residues.

The chain uses TRBV19 and TRBJ2-3, with no clear D. Germline V lookup: CDR1 LNHDA, CDR2 SQIVND (reference sequence). Trimming left V 2 bases short and J 2 bases short, with 14 bases between. CDR3 length: 16 residues. The CDR3 region has the DNA TGTGCCAGTAGTATATACCCCAAGGAGCCCACAGATACGCAGTATTTT. Translating gives CASSIYPKEPTDTQYF. Full variable domain (rest looked up from reference TRBV19 and TRBJ2-3): DGGITQSPKYLFRKEGQNVTLSCEQNLNHDAMYWYRQDPGQGLRLIYYSQIVNDFQKGDIAEGYSVSREKKESFPLTVTSAQKNPTAFYLCASSIYPKEPTDTQYFGPGTRLTVL.

This clone is a singleton in its sample. The rearrangement joins TRBV6-5 to TRBJ1-1, with 7 bases fitting TRBD1. V shed 7 bases and J 5 bases; nucleotides not matched to a gene: 13. The CDR3 runs 15 residues. Per the germline V gene, CDR1 is MNHEY and CDR2 is SVGAGI. The CDR3 sequence is CASTRQGEYGTEAFF. The CDR3 DNA follows: TGTGCCAGCACCCGACAGGGAGAGTATGGAACTGAAGCTTTCTTT.

The chain has TRBV13 and TRBJ2-7; no clear D. The CDR3 totals 15 residues. V shed 1 base and J shed 3 bases, with 13 bases lying between them. Germline CDR1 PRHDT, CDR2 FYEKMQ (reference sequence). This CDR3 reads CASSLVVQTFYEQYF. The CDR3 region has the DNA TGTGCCAGCAGCTTAGTGGTACAGACATTCTACGAGCAGTACTTC.

The rearrangement links TRBV6-1 to TRBJ2-3, with unresolved D. Germline values: CDR1 MNHNS, CDR2 SASEGT. CDR3 length: 13 residues. V lost 0 bases and J 7 bases, leaving 8 bases between the germline ends. The CDR3 is CASSEASGNTQYF. The CDR3, as DNA: TGTGCCAGCAGTGAAGCTTCCGGTAATACGCAGTATTTT.

The count of this clone is one. The genes are TRBV30 and TRBJ1-1; TRBD1 aligns across 8 bases. CDR1 and CDR2 from the germline V gene are GTSNPN and SVGIG (reference sequence). This CDR3 comprises 13 residues. The DNA for the CDR3 is TGTGTTTCGTCGCGGGACAGGCCTCTTGAAGCTTTCTTT. It specifies CVSSRDRPLEAFF.

Points on this clone: Other DNA sequences in this sample translate to the same CDR3. The chain couples TRBV2 to TRBJ2-7; D is possibly TRBD1 (7 bases). Trimming removed 6 bases from V and 2 bases from J, with 17 bases in between. From germline, CDR1 is SNHLY and CDR2 FYNNEI. This CDR3 spans 15 amino acids. For the CDR3, the DNA is TGTGCCAGCAGATTCCAATCAGGGGGGACCTACGAGCAGTACTTC. Its protein is CASRFQSGGTYEQYF. Complete variable domain (other parts from reference TRBV2 and TRBJ2-7): EPEVTQTPSHQVTQMGQEVILRCVPISNHLYFYWYRQILGQKVEFLVSFYNNEISEKSEIFDDQFSVERPDGSNFTLKIRSTKLEDSAMYFCASRFQSGGTYEQYFGPGTRLTVT.

V gene TRBV30 combines with J gene TRBJ2-7; 10 bases line up with TRBD2. There are 13 residues in the CDR3. Germline-derived CDR1 and CDR2 are GTSNPN and SVGIG (reference sequence). The V and J ends lost 6 bases and 2 bases, in that order; junction bases with no gene match: 4. In DNA form, the CDR3 reads TGTGCCTGTTGGACTAGCGGAGCCTACGAGCAGTACTTC. Amino acid sequence: CACWTSGAYEQYF.

This chain joins TRBV6-4 and TRBJ1-1; D might be TRBD1 (5 bases). CDR1 is MRHNA and CDR2 is SNTAGT in the germline V gene. This CDR3 region has 14 residues. V was trimmed by 0 bases and J by 8 bases, leaving 13 bases between them. The CDR3 DNA reads TGTGCCAGCAGTGACTCGATCTGGGGGGGAGAAGCTTTCTTT. Its protein product is CASSDSIWGGEAFF.

The chain joins TRBV7-9 to TRBJ2-7; 8 bases are shared with TRBD1. V shed 8 bases, J shed 2 bases, and the junction held 8 bases outside the gene matches. The CDR3 is 14 amino acids. Germline CDR1 and CDR2: SEHNR and FQNEAQ (reference sequence). This chain's CDR3 is CASADRVVAYEQYF. CDR3 nucleotide sequence: TGTGCCAGCGCGGACAGGGTGGTAGCCTACGAGCAGTACTTC.

This chain uses TRBV28 with TRBJ1-3; 8 bases map to TRBD1. This CDR3 contains 15 residues. V gave up 4 bases and J gave up 8 bases; unmatched junction bases: 10. Looked up from germline, CDR1 is MDHEN and CDR2 is SYDVKM. The CDR3 is CASSSQGQGLDTIYF. DNA for the CDR3: TGTGCCAGCAGTTCGCAAGGACAGGGTCTGGACACCATATATTTT.